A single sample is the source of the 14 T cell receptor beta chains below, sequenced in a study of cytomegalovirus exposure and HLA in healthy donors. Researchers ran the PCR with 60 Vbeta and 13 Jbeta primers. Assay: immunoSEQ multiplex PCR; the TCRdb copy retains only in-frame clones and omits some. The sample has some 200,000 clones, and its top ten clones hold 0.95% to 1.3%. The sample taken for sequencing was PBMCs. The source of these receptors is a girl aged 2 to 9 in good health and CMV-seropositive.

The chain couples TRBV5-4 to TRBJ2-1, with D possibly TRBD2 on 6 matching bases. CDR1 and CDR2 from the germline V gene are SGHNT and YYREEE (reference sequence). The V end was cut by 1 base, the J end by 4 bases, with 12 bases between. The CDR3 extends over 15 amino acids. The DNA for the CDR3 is TGTGCCAGCAGCTTGTCGGGAGCGGGTTACAATGAGCAGTTCTTC. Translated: CASSLSGAGYNEQFF.

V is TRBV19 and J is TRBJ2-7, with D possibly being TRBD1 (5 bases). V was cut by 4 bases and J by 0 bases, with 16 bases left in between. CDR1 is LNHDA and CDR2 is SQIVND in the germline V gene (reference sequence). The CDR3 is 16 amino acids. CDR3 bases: TGTGCCAGTAGTAGATTAGACAGTTTGGACTCCTACGAGCAGTACTTC. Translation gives CASSRLDSLDSYEQYF.

The CDR3 is CASRKNTGSNQPQHF. CDR3 nucleotide sequence: TGTGCCAGCCGAAAAAATACAGGGAGCAATCAGCCCCAGCATTTT. The chain combines TRBV27 with TRBJ1-5, with D possibly being TRBD1 (6 bases). The CDR3 is 15 amino acids. The germline V gene encodes CDR1 MNHEY and CDR2 SMNVEV (reference sequence). Trimming shortened V by 8 bases and J by 1 base, and 15 bases separated the two germline ends.

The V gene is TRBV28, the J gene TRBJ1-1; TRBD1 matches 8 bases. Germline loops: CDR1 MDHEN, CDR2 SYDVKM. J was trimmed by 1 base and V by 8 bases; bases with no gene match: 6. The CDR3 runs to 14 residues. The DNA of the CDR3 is TGTGCCAGCCCACCGGGACAGGAGAACACTGAAGCTTTCTTT. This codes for CASPPGQENTEAFF.

CDR3 residues: CASGSTPFGNGGLYGYTF. The CDR3 DNA sequence: TGTGCTAGTGGTTCCACGCCCTTTGGAAACGGCGGCCTCTATGGCTACACCTTC. This chain links TRBV12-5 with TRBJ1-2; D call uncertain. Germline values: CDR1 LGHNT, CDR2 FRNRAP. This CDR3 has 18 amino acids. V dropped 4 bases and J dropped 4 bases, with 25 bases sitting between them.

The CDR3 spells CASSSRGGVDTQYF. The CDR3 DNA is TGTGCCAGTAGTTCCCGCGGAGGGGTAGATACGCAGTATTTT. The rearrangement uses TRBV19 and TRBJ2-3, with a tentative D call TRBD2 (6 bases). V gave up 5 bases and J gave up 5 bases, with 14 bases separating them. CDR3 length equals 14 residues. CDR1 and CDR2 (germline): LNHDA, SQIVND (reference sequence).

Here the CDR3 reads CASSEGLAEGTDTQYF. The CDR3 bases are TGTGCCAGCAGTGAGGGACTAGCGGAAGGCACAGATACGCAGTATTTT. The chain employs TRBV6-1 and TRBJ2-3, with 11 bases fitting TRBD2. CDR3 length: 16 amino acids. Germline lookup yields CDR1 MNHNS and CDR2 SASEGT. V shed 3 bases and J 1 base; nucleotides not matched to a gene: 3.

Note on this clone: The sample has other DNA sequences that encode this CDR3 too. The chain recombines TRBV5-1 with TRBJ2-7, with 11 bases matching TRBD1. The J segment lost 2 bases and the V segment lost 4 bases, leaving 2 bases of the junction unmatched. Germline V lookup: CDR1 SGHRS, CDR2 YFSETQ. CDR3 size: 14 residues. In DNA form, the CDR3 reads TGCGCCAGCAGCCTGGGACAGGGGGCCTACGAGCAGTACTTC. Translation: CASSLGQGAYEQYF. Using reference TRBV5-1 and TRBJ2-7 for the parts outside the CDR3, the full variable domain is KAGVTQTPRYLIKTRGQQVTLSCSPISGHRSVSWYQQTPGQGLQFLFEYFSETQRNKGNFPGRFSGRQFSNSRSEMNVSTLELGDSALYLCASSLGQGAYEQYFGPGTRLTVT.

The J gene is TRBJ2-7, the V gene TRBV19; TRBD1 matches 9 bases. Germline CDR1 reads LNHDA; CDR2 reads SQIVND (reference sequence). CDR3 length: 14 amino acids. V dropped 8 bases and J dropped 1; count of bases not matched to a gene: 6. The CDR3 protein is CASGRDRASYEQYF. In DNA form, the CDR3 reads TGTGCCAGTGGCCGGGACAGGGCGTCCTACGAGCAGTACTTC.

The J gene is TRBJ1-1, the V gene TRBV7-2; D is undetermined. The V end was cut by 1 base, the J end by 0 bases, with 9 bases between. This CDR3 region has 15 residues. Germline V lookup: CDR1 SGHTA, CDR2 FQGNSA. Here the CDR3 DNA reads TGTGCCAGCAGCTTAGGCAGGCCGGTGAACACTGAAGCTTTCTTT. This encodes CASSLGRPVNTEAFF.

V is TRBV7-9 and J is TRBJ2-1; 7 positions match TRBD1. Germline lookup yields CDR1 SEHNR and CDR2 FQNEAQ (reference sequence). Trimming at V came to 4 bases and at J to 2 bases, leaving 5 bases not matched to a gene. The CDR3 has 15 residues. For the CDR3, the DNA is TGTGCCAGCAGCTCGACAGGGTTGACCTACAATGAGCAGTTCTTC. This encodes CASSSTGLTYNEQFF.

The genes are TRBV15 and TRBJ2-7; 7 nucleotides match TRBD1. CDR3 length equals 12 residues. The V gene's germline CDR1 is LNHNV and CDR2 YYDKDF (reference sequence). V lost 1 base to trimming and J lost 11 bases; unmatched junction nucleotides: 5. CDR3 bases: TGTGCCACCAGCAGAGTCGGACAGGCGGAGTACTTC. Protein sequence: CATSRVGQAEYF.

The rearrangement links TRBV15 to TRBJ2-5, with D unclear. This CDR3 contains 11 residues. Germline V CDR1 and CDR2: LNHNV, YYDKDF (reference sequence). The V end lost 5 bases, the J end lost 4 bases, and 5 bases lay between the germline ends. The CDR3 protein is CATSSGETQYF. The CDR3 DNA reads TGTGCCACCAGCTCGGGAGAGACCCAGTACTTC.

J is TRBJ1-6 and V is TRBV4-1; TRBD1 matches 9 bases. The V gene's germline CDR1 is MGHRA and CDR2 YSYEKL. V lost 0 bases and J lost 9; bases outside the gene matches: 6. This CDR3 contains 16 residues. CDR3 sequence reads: CASSQEGDRAVSPLHF. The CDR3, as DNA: TGCGCCAGCAGCCAAGAAGGGGACAGGGCAGTTTCACCCCTCCACTTT.